This T cell receptor beta chain stems from a study of blood T cell repertoires in COVID-19. V dropped 5 bases and J dropped 4; count of bases not matched to a gene: 6. Germline values: CDR1 LNHDA, CDR2 SQIVND (reference sequence). The CDR3 length is 15 residues. Method: immunoSEQ multiplex PCR; TCRdb's copy keeps in-frame clones and lacks some. The sample shows about 190,000 clones, around 79% of them seen only once. The rearrangement links TRBV19 to TRBJ2-2; TRBD2 agrees at 8 bases. The TCR comes from a woman aged 45-59 years with acute or convalescent COVID-19. The sequenced sample consisted of peripheral blood. The CDR3 nucleotides are TGTGCCAGTAGTCTTGGACTAGCAGTCACCGGGGAGCTGTTTTTT. Protein product: CASSLGLAVTGELFF.